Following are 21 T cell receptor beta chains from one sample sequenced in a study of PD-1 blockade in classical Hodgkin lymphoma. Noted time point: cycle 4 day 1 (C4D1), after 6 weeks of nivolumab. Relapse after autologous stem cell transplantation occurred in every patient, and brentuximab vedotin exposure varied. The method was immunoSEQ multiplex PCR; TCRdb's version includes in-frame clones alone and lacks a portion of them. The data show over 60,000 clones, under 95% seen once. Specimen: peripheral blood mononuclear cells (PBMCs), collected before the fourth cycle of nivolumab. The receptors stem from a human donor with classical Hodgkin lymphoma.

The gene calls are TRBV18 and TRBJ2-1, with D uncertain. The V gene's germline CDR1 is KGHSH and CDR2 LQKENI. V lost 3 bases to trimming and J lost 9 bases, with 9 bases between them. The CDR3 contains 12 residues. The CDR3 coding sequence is TGTGCCAGCTCACCGACGAAGGGTGAGCAGTTCTTC. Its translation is CASSPTKGEQFF.

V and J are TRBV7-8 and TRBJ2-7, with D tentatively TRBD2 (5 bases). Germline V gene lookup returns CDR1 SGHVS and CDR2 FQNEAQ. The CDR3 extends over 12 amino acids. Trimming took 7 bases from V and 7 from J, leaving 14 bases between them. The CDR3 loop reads CASIGLRGEQYF. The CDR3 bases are TGTGCCAGCATCGGCCTTCGAGGGGAGCAGTACTTC.

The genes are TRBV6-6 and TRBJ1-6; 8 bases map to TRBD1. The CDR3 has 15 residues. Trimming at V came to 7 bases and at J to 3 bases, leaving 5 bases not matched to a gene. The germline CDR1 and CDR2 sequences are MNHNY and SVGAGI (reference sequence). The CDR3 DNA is TGTGCCAGCACCCCGGACAGGGACTATAATTCACCCCTCCACTTT. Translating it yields CASTPDRDYNSPLHF.

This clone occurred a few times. The CDR3 loop is CASRKMSGQPQHF. The CDR3 bases are TGTGCCAGCAGAAAAATGTCGGGTCAGCCCCAGCATTTT. The genes are TRBV7-8 and TRBJ1-5, with D unresolved. Germline CDR1 SGHVS, CDR2 FQNEAQ. V lost 6 bases, J lost 6 bases, and 12 bases lay in between. The CDR3 runs to 13 residues.

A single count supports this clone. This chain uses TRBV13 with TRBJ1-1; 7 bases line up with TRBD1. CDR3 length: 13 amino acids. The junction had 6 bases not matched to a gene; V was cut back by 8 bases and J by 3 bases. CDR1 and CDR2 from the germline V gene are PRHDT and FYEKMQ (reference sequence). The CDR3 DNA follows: TGTGCCAGCCCCCGGACAGGAGACACTGAAGCTTTCTTT. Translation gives CASPRTGDTEAFF.

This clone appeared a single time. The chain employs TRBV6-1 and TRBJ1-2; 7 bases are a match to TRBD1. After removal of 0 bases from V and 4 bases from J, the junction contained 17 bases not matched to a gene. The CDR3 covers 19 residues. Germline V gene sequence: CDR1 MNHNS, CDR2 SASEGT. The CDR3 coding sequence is TGTGCCAGCAGTGAAGCCCAACGGGGGACAGCCGTCTCGGGCTATGGCTACACCTTC. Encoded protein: CASSEAQRGTAVSGYGYTF.

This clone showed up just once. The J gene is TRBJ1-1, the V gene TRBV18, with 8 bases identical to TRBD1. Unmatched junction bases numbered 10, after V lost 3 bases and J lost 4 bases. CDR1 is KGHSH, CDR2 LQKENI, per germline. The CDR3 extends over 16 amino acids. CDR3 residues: CASSPGQGALSTEAFF. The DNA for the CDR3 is TGTGCCAGCTCACCCGGCCAGGGGGCGCTGAGCACTGAAGCTTTCTTT.

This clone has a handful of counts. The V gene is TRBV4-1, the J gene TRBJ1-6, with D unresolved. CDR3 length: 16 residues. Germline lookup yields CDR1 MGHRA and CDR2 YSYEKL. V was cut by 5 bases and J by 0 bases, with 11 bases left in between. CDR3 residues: CASSRSPSSYNSPLHF. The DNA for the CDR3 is TGCGCCAGCAGCAGGAGCCCGAGCTCCTATAATTCACCCCTCCACTTT.

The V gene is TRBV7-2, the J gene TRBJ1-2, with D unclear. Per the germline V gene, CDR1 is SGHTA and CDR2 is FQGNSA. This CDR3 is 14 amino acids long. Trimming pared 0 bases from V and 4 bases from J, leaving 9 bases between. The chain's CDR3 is CASSLASAGYGYTF. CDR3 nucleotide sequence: TGTGCCAGCAGCTTAGCGAGCGCAGGCTATGGCTACACCTTC. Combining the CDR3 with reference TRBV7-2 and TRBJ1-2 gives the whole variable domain GAGVSQSPSNKVTEKGKDVELRCDPISGHTALYWYRQSLGQGLEFLIYFQGNSAPDKSGLPSDRFSAERTGGSVSTLTIQRTQQEDSAVYLCASSLASAGYGYTFGSGTRLTVV.

This CDR3 is CASSRQGNVYNEQFF. The CDR3 DNA reads TGTGCCAGCAGTCGTCAGGGTAACGTGTACAATGAGCAGTTCTTC. The genes are TRBV7-3 and TRBJ2-1; possibly TRBD1 for D (5 bases). Trimming removed 6 bases at V and 4 bases at J, with 16 bases between. CDR1 and CDR2 (germline): SGHTA, FQGTGA. This CDR3 is built from 15 residues.

The CDR3 spells CASSVVPEPDTQYF. Written as DNA, the CDR3 is TGCGCCAGCAGCGTGGTCCCCGAGCCAGATACGCAGTATTTT. The chain links TRBV5-1 to TRBJ2-3; D remains ambiguous. In germline, CDR1 is SGHRS, CDR2 YFSETQ. V lost 4 bases to trimming and J lost 4 bases, with 13 bases between them. The CDR3 loop spans 14 amino acids.

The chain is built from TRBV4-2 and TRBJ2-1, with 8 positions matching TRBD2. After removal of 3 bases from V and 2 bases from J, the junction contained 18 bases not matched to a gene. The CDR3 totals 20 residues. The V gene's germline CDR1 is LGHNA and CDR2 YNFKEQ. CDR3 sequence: CASSHDRLRLPRGAYNEQFF. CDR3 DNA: TGTGCCAGCAGCCATGACCGGTTACGTCTCCCGCGGGGGGCCTACAATGAGCAGTTCTTC.

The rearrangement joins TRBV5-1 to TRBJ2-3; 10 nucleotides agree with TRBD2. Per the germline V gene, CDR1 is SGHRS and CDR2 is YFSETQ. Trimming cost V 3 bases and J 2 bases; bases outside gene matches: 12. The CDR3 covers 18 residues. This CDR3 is CASSSRASGGTLTDTQYF. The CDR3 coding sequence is TGCGCCAGCAGCTCGAGGGCTAGCGGGGGAACCCTCACAGATACGCAGTATTTT.

DNA of the CDR3: TGTGCCAGCAGCGAATCCGGTTCAGCAGGGGGTAACACTGAAGCTTTCTTT. It encodes CASSESGSAGGNTEAFF. J is TRBJ1-1 and V is TRBV9; 7 nucleotides match TRBD1. V shed 3 bases, J shed 2 bases, and the junction held 13 bases outside the gene matches. The germline V gene has CDR1 SGDLS and CDR2 YYNGEE. This CDR3 region has 17 residues.

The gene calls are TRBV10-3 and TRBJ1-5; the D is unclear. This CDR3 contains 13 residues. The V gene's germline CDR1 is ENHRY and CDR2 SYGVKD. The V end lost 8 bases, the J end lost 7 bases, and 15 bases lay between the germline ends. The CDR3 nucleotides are TGTGCCATCTCAGAATGGGTTCAACAGCCCCAGCATTTT. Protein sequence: CAISEWVQQPQHF.

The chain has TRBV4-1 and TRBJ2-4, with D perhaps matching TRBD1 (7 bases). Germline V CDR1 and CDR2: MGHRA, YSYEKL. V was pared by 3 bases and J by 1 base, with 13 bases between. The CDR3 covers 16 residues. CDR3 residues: CASSQVPGGAKNIQYF. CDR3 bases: TGCGCCAGCAGCCAGGTTCCAGGGGGGGCCAAAAACATTCAGTACTTC.

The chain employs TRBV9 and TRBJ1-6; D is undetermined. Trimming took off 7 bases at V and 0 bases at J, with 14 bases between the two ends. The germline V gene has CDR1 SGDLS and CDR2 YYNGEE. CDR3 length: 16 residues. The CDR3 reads CASGPSLSSYNSPLHF. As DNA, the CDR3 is TGTGCCAGCGGGCCTAGCCTGAGCTCCTATAATTCACCCCTCCACTTT.

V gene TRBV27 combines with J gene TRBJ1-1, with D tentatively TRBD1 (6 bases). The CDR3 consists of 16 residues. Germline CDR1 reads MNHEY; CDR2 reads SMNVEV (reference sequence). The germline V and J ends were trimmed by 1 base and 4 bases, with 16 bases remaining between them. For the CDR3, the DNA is TGTGCCAGCAGTTTATTCGGGGGGCTTTTTGGCACTGAAGCTTTCTTT. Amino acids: CASSLFGGLFGTEAFF.

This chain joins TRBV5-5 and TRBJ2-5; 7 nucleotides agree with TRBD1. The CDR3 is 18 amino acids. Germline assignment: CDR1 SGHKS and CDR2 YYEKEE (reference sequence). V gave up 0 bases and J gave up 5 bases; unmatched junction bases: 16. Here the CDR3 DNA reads TGTGCCAGCAGCTTGGACGGGACAGTCCGGCGGGCAAGGGAGACCCAGTACTTC. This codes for CASSLDGTVRRARETQYF.

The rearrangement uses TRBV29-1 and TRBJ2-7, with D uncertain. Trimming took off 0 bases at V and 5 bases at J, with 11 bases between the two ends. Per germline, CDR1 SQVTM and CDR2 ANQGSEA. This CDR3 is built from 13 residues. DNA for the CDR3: TGCAGCGTTGAAGACACCGAGACGGACGAGCAGTACTTC. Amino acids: CSVEDTETDEQYF.

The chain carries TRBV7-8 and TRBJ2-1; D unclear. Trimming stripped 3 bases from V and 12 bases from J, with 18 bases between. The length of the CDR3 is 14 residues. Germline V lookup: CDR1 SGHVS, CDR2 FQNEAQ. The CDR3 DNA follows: TGTGCCAGCAGCTTGTATGACCCCCAAGATCGGCAGTTCTTC. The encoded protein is CASSLYDPQDRQFF.